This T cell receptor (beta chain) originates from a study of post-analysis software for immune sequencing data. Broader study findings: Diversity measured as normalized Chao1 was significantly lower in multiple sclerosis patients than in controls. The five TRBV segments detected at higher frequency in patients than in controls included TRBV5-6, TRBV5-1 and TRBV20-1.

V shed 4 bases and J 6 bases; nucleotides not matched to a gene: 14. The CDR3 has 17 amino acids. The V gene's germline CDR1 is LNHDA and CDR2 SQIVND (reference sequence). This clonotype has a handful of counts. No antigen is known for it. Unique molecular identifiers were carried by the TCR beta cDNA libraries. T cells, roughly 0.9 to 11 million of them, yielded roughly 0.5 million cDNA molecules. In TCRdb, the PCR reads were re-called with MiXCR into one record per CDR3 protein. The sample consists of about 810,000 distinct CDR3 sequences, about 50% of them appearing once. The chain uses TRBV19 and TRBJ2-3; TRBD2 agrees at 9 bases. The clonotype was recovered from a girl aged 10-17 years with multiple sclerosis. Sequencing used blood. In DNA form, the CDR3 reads TGTGCCAGTAGTACCCGCGGGGGGGCTATGGGGTTGGATACGCAGTATTTT. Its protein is CASSTRGGAMGLDTQYF.